The present entry profiles one T cell receptor (beta chain) with its context. This specimen belongs to a study of shared clonotypes between healthy human individuals. In the sorted-subset replicate PCRs, 150 to 200 ng DNA, 25,000 to 35,000 T cell genomes, was used. The protocol was immunoSEQ multiplex PCR, while the TCRdb copy is restricted to in-frame clones and leaves out a portion. This table has roughly 1,000,000 clones, more than 75% appearing once. Germline loops: CDR1 SGDLS, CDR2 YYNGEE. CDR3 length equals 15 residues. With V trimmed by 3 bases and J by 5 bases, 10 bases remained unmatched. Sequenced: memory CD4+ T cells from PBMCs. Subset specified: CD45RA-negative fraction. The V and J genes are TRBV9 and TRBJ2-7, with TRBD2 matching 8 bases. The origin of this receptor is a man between 18 and 29 years old in good health. Some clones in this sample may be carry-over from other donors' samples. This chain's CDR3 is CASSADSGVWDEQYF. CDR3 in DNA: TGTGCCAGCAGCGCTGATAGCGGGGTTTGGGACGAGCAGTACTTC.